These 9 T cell receptor beta chains were all obtained from the same sample, sequenced in a study of cytotoxic CD8 clonotypes in ibrutinib-treated CLL. Assay used: immunoSEQ multiplex PCR; TCRdb lists only in-frame clones, some missing. This sample has some 98,000 clones; approximately 80% occur once, and the top ten carry about 33%. The source material was PBMCs, sampled after 12 months of ibrutinib treatment. The receptors originated from a human donor with chronic lymphocytic leukemia.

The chain is built from TRBV29-1 and TRBJ1-1, with TRBD1 matching over 7 bases. Germline CDR1 reads SQVTM; CDR2 reads ANQGSEA. The CDR3 covers 15 residues. The V gene end was trimmed by 2 bases and the J gene end by 4 bases; junction bases not matched to a gene: 10. The CDR3 loop is CSVEPRDSRPTEAFF. The CDR3 nucleotides read TGCAGCGTTGAACCTCGGGACAGCCGACCCACTGAAGCTTTCTTT. The variable domain in full, completed from reference TRBV29-1 and TRBJ1-1, reads SAVISQKPSRDICQRGTSLTIQCQVDSQVTMMFWYRQQPGQSLTLIATANQGSEATYESGFVIDKFPISRPNLTFSTLTVSNMSPEDSSIYLCSVEPRDSRPTEAFFGQGTRLTVV.

The rearrangement links TRBV19 to TRBJ2-1, with 8 bases matching TRBD1. CDR1 LNHDA and CDR2 SQIVND come from the germline V gene (reference sequence). V lost 6 bases, J lost 7 bases, and 11 bases stayed unmatched. The CDR3 is made up of 15 amino acids. CDR3 sequence reads: CASSRGGTGTNEQFF. Here the CDR3 DNA reads TGTGCCAGTAGCCGTGGGGGGACAGGAACTAATGAGCAGTTCTTC.

This clone was detected ten times or more. The rearrangement joins TRBV5-1 to TRBJ1-1; weak D call: TRBD1 (5 bases). This CDR3 region has 13 residues. V shed 4 bases and J shed 4 bases, with 11 bases lying between them. Germline V lookup: CDR1 SGHRS, CDR2 YFSETQ. The CDR3 spells CASSDQGGTEAFF. In DNA form, the CDR3 reads TGCGCCAGCAGCGATCAGGGAGGCACTGAAGCTTTCTTT. Combining the CDR3 with reference TRBV5-1 and TRBJ1-1 gives the whole variable domain KAGVTQTPRYLIKTRGQQVTLSCSPISGHRSVSWYQQTPGQGLQFLFEYFSETQRNKGNFPGRFSGRQFSNSRSEMNVSTLELGDSALYLCASSDQGGTEAFFGQGTRLTVV.

The V gene is TRBV19, the J gene TRBJ2-2; D ambiguous. Trimming shortened V by 5 bases and J by 3 bases, and 22 bases separated the two germline ends. Germline V gene sequence: CDR1 LNHDA, CDR2 SQIVND (reference sequence). The CDR3 spans 18 residues. As DNA, the CDR3 is TGTGCCAGTAGTGGATTGGGAAAAATACCCCAGCACACCGGGGAGCTGTTTTTT. Translation gives CASSGLGKIPQHTGELFF. Full variable domain (outside the CDR3, taken from reference TRBV19 and TRBJ2-2): DGGITQSPKYLFRKEGQNVTLSCEQNLNHDAMYWYRQDPGQGLRLIYYSQIVNDFQKGDIAEGYSVSREKKESFPLTVTSAQKNPTAFYLCASSGLGKIPQHTGELFFGEGSRLTVL.

The chain has TRBV9 and TRBJ1-3; no definite D call. Germline V CDR1 and CDR2: SGDLS, YYNGEE. V gave up 0 bases and J gave up 0 bases, with 10 bases separating them. The CDR3 totals 16 residues. As DNA, the CDR3 is TGTGCCAGCAGCGTAGGGCTCATCCCCTCTGGAAACACCATATATTTT. Translated: CASSVGLIPSGNTIYF.

This clone was seen only a few times. The chain links TRBV5-4 to TRBJ2-2; 8 nucleotides line up with TRBD2. Germline trimming cut 4 bases from V and 0 bases from J; bases unmatched to any gene: 5. This CDR3 is 16 amino acids long. Germline V CDR1 and CDR2: SGHNT, YYREEE (reference sequence). The CDR3 loop is CASSLPGGPNTGELFF. The DNA of the CDR3 is TGTGCCAGCAGCCTCCCGGGGGGGCCGAACACCGGGGAGCTGTTTTTT.

The rearrangement links TRBV28 to TRBJ2-3, with 10 bases that match TRBD1. The CDR3 extends over 16 amino acids. J was trimmed by 4 bases and V by 8 bases; bases with no gene match: 12. The V gene's germline CDR1 is MDHEN and CDR2 SYDVKM. CDR3 DNA sequence: TGTGCCAGCGGATCACACCGGGACAGGGGTGCAGATACGCAGTATTTT. Protein: CASGSHRDRGADTQYF.

The chain combines TRBV7-8 with TRBJ2-1, with unresolved D. This CDR3 is built from 8 residues. CDR1 and CDR2 from the germline V gene are SGHVS and FQNEAQ. V lost 4 bases, J lost 12 bases, and 1 base lay in between. CDR3 in DNA: TGTGCCAGCAGCTCGCAGTTCTTC. It translates to CASSSQFF.

In this sample, this clone turned up a few times. V and J are TRBV14 and TRBJ2-3; 12 nucleotides line up with TRBD2. Germline loops: CDR1 SGHDN, CDR2 FVKESK. This CDR3 has 16 residues. J lost 2 bases, V lost 4 bases, and 4 bases had no gene match. The CDR3 sequence: CASSLPSGGVTDTQYF. Here the CDR3 DNA reads TGTGCCAGCAGCCTCCCTAGCGGGGGGGTCACAGATACGCAGTATTTT.